This T cell receptor (beta chain) originates from a study of cytomegalovirus exposure and HLA in healthy donors. PCR involved 60 Vbeta and 13 Jbeta primers. Clones were read by immunoSEQ multiplex PCR, and TCRdb kept only the in-frame ones, dropping some. The table has 150,000 or so clones, roughly four fifths seen once. Study observations and caveats: Judged likely to be a sequencing artifact was a cluster of highly shared sequence variants. Earlier results showed most TCR beta V segments being productive about 90% or about 30% of the time. A later analysis linked a missense variant in DCLRE1C to the trimming of TCR beta V and J genes.

The V and J ends lost 7 bases and 6 bases respectively, with 7 bases between them. The germline gives CDR1 SGDLS, CDR2 YYNGEE. This CDR3 is 11 amino acids long. This clone came up once. Its specificity is not known. Material for sequencing was PBMCs. The J gene is TRBJ2-2, the V gene TRBV9, with D possibly TRBD1 on 5 matching bases. The receptor's source is a man aged 45-65 years in good health and CMV-seropositive. CDR3 in amino acids: CASDRAGELFF. The CDR3 DNA reads TGTGCCAGCGACAGAGCCGGGGAGCTGTTTTTT.